This T cell receptor beta chain was sequenced for a study of vaccination effects on CD4 cells after COVID-19. Pools of viral peptides were used by the ViraFEST assay to expand antigen-specific CD4+ T cells ahead of sequencing. Cells that had been cultured for about 10 days were the source of isolated CD4+ T cells. Negative nucleocapsid antibody tests before and after vaccination confirmed no previous SARS-CoV-2 infection. Two million PBMC per well received 9 to 10 IU/ml IL-2 and 9 to 10 ug/ml peptides in culture. This CDR3 comprises 13 residues. Between the trimmed V and J ends, which lost 1 base and 3 bases, there was a span of 6 bases. Germline CDR1 and CDR2: MDHEN and SYDVKM. TCRdb's table, derived via immunoSEQ multiplex PCR, lists solely in-frame clones and lacks some. The sample lists about 71,000 clones, roughly 72% occurring once. For this clone: Its target is unknown.

Study conclusions and caveats: In the study, convalescent patients were few, and early post-infection timepoints were absent.

This clonotype originated in a human donor who received a COVID-19 vaccine. The source was CD4+ T cells from PBMCs cultured with HCoV-OC43 spike peptides, collected before COVID-19 vaccination. Subset noted: HCoV-OC43 spike overlapping peptide pool stimulation. V is TRBV28 and J is TRBJ1-1, with D uncertain. The CDR3 is CASSLYRYTEAFF. CDR3 DNA sequence: TGTGCCAGCAGTTTATATCGTTACACTGAAGCTTTCTTT.